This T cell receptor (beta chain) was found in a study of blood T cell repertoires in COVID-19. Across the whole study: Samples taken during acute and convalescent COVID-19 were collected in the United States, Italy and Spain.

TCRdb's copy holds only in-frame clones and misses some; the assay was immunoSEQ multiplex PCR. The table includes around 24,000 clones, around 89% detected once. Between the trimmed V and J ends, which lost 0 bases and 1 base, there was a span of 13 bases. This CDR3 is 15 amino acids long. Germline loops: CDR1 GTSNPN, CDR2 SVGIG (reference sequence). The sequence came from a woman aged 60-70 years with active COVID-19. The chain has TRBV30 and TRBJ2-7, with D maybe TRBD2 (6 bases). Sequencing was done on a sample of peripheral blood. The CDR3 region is CAWSVGAGPSYEQYF. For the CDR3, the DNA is TGTGCCTGGAGTGTAGGGGCGGGACCATCCTACGAGCAGTACTTC.